The next 14 T cell receptor beta chains were all read from a single sample in a study of cytomegalovirus exposure and HLA in healthy donors (TCRdb year 2017). Library generation was performed with the immunoSEQ multiplex PCR assay. For the multiplex PCR, a mixture combining 60 forward primers for TCR Vbeta segments and 13 reverse primers for TCR Jbeta segments was used. TCRdb obtained this table from immuneACCESS and retained in-frame rearrangements with V and J assigned. These tables miss some clones; where compared with another copy, unresolved V genes account for less than half of the shortfall, and the remainder is unexplained. In all, the sample holds around 210,000 clones, and more than 75% of those were seen once. The biggest ten clones account for roughly 0.4% of the sample. The material sequenced was PBMCs. These receptors came from a male donor in good health and CMV-seropositive.

The V gene is TRBV11-3, the J gene TRBJ2-1, with TRBD2 matching 12 bases. Germline V gene sequence: CDR1 SGHNT, CDR2 YENEEA. Trimming removed 1 base from V and 4 bases from J; junction bases left unmatched: 2. This CDR3 is 16 amino acids long. CDR3 region: CASSLVTSGRYNEQFF. CDR3 sequence (DNA): TGTGCCAGCAGCTTAGTGACTAGCGGGAGATACAATGAGCAGTTCTTC.

This clone appeared once. The J gene is TRBJ2-1, the V gene TRBV13; the D is unclear. Trimming left V 0 bases short and J 3 bases short, with 15 bases between. Germline-derived CDR1 and CDR2 are PRHDT and FYEKMQ (reference sequence). This CDR3 region has 17 residues. The CDR3 loop reads CASSLGNTFSLYNEQFF. CDR3 nucleotide sequence: TGTGCCAGCAGCTTAGGAAATACGTTTAGCCTCTACAATGAGCAGTTCTTC.

The DNA of the CDR3 is TGTGCCAGCAGCTCCCCAGCAGGGTCAGAGACCCAGTACTTC. This sequence encodes CASSSPAGSETQYF. The genes are TRBV7-8 and TRBJ2-5; tentatively, D is TRBD1 (5 bases). Trimming cost V 4 bases and J 4 bases, with 13 bases left between them. Germline V gives CDR1 SGHVS, CDR2 FQNEAQ. The length of the CDR3 is 14 residues.

The chain joins TRBV7-2 to TRBJ2-3, with 12 bases aligning to TRBD1. Germline V gene lookup returns CDR1 SGHTA and CDR2 FQGNSA. The CDR3 is 16 residues long. Trimming took 5 bases from V and 5 from J; bases not matched to a gene: 8. Here the CDR3 DNA reads TGTGCCAGCAGCAAGTCCGGGACAGGGGGCAAAGATACGCAGTATTTT. It is translated as CASSKSGTGGKDTQYF.

The V and J genes are TRBV4-3 and TRBJ2-5, with TRBD2 matching 7 bases. The DNA end favors TRBJ2-7, so the J call may be wrong. The CDR3 totals 15 residues. Looked up from germline, CDR1 is LGHNA and CDR2 is YSLEER. This CDR3 is CASSQLAEPSYEQYF. In nucleotides, the CDR3 is TGCGCCAGCAGCCAGCTAGCGGAGCCTTCCTACGAGCAGTACTTC.

The CDR3 DNA follows: TGTGCCAGCTTTCACAGGGGGGGAGGTGGAGAGACCCAGTACTTC. This encodes CASFHRGGGGETQYF. The chain carries TRBV11-2 and TRBJ2-5, with D maybe TRBD1 (8 bases). CDR3 length: 15 amino acids. V was cut by 8 bases and J by 4 bases, with 20 bases left in between. Germline CDR1 SGHAT, CDR2 FQNNGV.

This rearrangement joins TRBV6-1 to TRBJ2-2; 7 nucleotides agree with TRBD1. This CDR3 contains 16 residues. Germline V gene data show CDR1 as MNHNS and CDR2 as SASEGT. Germline trimming cut 3 bases from V and 1 base from J; bases unmatched to any gene: 5. As DNA, the CDR3 is TGTGCCAGCAGTGACCTAGGGGGCCTGAACACCGGGGAGCTGTTTTTT. As protein: CASSDLGGLNTGELFF.

This clone has only a few counts. The chain combines TRBV20-1 with TRBJ1-2; 7 positions match TRBD1. The CDR3 contains 10 residues. Germline values: CDR1 DFQATT, CDR2 SNEGSKA (reference sequence). CDR3 DNA sequence: TGCAGGACAGGGAGTTCTGGCTACACCTTC. As protein: CRTGSSGYTF.

In DNA form, the CDR3 reads TGTGCCAGCAGACCCTCAGGGGCTACTCATAATTCACCCCTCCACTTT. Protein sequence: CASRPSGATHNSPLHF. The chain links TRBV7-9 to TRBJ1-6; D perhaps matches TRBD1 (6 bases). The CDR3 consists of 16 residues. CDR1 is SEHNR and CDR2 is FQNEAQ in the germline V gene (reference sequence). V lost 6 bases to trimming and J lost 5 bases, with 17 bases between them. The full variable domain, with the rest looked up from reference TRBV7-9 and TRBJ1-6, is DTGVSQNPRHKITKRGQNVTFRCDPISEHNRLYWYRQTLGQGPEFLTYFQNEAQLEKSRLLSDRFSAERPKGSFSTLEIQRTEQGDSAMYLCASRPSGATHNSPLHFGNGTRLTVT.

This clone was counted a few times. The chain employs TRBV9 and TRBJ1-6; D not resolved. The germline V gene has CDR1 SGDLS and CDR2 YYNGEE. The V end lost 0 bases, the J end lost 10 bases, and 11 bases lay between the germline ends. The CDR3 has 14 residues. CDR3 region: CASSVDLGRSPLHF. CDR3 in DNA: TGTGCCAGCAGCGTAGATTTGGGGAGGTCACCCCTCCACTTT.

The gene calls are TRBV6-1 and TRBJ2-3; D not resolved. The J call may be in error: the DNA end matches TRBJ1-5 better. This CDR3 is built from 14 residues. From germline, CDR1 is MNHNS and CDR2 SASEGT. CDR3 sequence (DNA): TGTGCCTGCCTAGCGGGAGGCTTAGCGGATACGCAGCATTTT. This encodes CACLAGGLADTQHF.

J is TRBJ2-2 and V is TRBV11-3; 9 bases line up with TRBD2. Trimming removed 2 bases from V and 6 bases from J; junction bases left unmatched: 16. Germline assignment: CDR1 SGHNT and CDR2 YENEEA. This CDR3 is built from 19 residues. This chain's CDR3 is CASSLTGWLAGNEAGELFF. The CDR3 DNA reads TGTGCCAGCAGCTTAACGGGTTGGCTAGCGGGAAATGAAGCCGGGGAGCTGTTTTTT.

The table lists this clone with a count of one. This sequence joins TRBV6-5 and TRBJ2-3; D unclear. Germline V gene sequence: CDR1 MNHEY, CDR2 SVGAGI. V was shortened by 4 bases and J by 2 bases, with 13 bases between the two germline ends. CDR3 length equals 15 residues. CDR3 region: CASSLIRSSTDTQYF. Written as DNA, the CDR3 is TGTGCCAGCAGTTTGATCAGGTCCTCCACAGATACGCAGTATTTT.

The chain combines TRBV19 with TRBJ1-5; 7 bases map to TRBD1. This CDR3 region has 15 residues. V was clipped by 4 bases and J by 6 bases; unmatched bases: 9. Germline V gene lookup returns CDR1 LNHDA and CDR2 SQIVND (reference sequence). The CDR3 DNA reads as TGTGCCAGTAGTACCGAGACAGGGATCACTCAGCCCCAGCATTTT. It yields the protein CASSTETGITQPQHF.